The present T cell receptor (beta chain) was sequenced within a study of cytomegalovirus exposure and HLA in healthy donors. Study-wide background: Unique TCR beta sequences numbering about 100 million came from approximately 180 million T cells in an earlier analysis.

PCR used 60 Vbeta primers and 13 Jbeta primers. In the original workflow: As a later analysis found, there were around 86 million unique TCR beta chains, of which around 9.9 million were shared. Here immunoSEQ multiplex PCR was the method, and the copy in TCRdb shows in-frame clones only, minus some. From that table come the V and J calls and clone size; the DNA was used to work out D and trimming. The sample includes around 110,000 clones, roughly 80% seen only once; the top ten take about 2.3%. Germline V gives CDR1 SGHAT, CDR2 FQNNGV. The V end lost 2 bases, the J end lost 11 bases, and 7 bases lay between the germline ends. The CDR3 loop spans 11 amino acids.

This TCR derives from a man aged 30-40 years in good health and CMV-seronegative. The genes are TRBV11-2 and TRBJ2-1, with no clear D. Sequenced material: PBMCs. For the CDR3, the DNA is TGTGCCAGCAGCTTATGGCAGAAGCAGTTCTTC. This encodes CASSLWQKQFF.